This TCR beta chain originates from a study of blood T cell repertoires in COVID-19. The wider study: Acute and convalescent COVID-19 specimens originated in the United States, Italy and Spain.

This clone has a single count. Using immunoSEQ multiplex PCR, the repertoire was profiled, and TCRdb retains in-frame clones only, with some absent. Seen here are fewer than 350,000 clones, over 75% observed once, and the top ten hold 9% to 9.5%. Per germline, CDR1 SGHRS and CDR2 YFSETQ. Trimming at V came to 4 bases and at J to 7 bases, leaving 12 bases not matched to a gene. This CDR3 comprises 16 residues. This chain connects TRBV5-1 to TRBJ2-1; 9 bases are shared with TRBD2. The receptor was derived from a man between 18 and 29 years old with active or convalescent COVID-19. The specimen was peripheral blood. CDR3 DNA: TGCGCCAGCAGCCTTGGGACTGCGGGGGGGGTAAATGAGCAGTTCTTC. Translating it yields CASSLGTAGGVNEQFF.